The sequence of this T cell receptor (beta chain) was determined in a study of CD8+ T cells in alopecia areata (dated by TCRdb to 2017 to 2018). With regard to the full study: Treated patients were enrolled in an open-label pilot trial of oral tofacitinib, 5 to 10 mg twice daily, for moderate-to-severe alopecia areata. On the human side, TCRbeta sequencing was run on scalp tissue and on sorted CD4+ and CD8+ peripheral blood T cells from healthy controls and from alopecia areata patients with either patchy or totalis/universalis disease. immunoSEQ multiplex PCR using 35 Vbeta forward primers and 13 Jbeta reverse primers was used to amplify TCRbeta CDR3 regions. Patients on tofacitinib were biopsied at baseline and after 4 and 24 weeks of treatment, and several of the patients also had a later scalp biopsy. Scalp clonality was compared among normal scalp (n=4), patchy alopecia areata scalp (n=8), and alopecia totalis/universalis scalp (n=8). To study T cell clonal expansion in alopecia areata, the researchers applied high-throughput TCRbeta sequencing to both the C3H/HeJ mouse model and human patients. Patients received tofacitinib for 6 to 18 months and were then followed off drug for 6 months to check for delayed response and recurrence. In treated patients, disease severity was measured using the SALT score, which gives the percentage of scalp surface area affected. RNA came from the PAXgene miRNA kit for fixed scalp, the miRNeasy kit for PBMCs, and the RNeasy kit for mouse skin. Overall results and qualifications from the work: Many expanded lesional clones persisted in scalp and blood during tofacitinib treatment, which may partly explain relapse after stopping treatment. Because the treated cohort was small and included a single nonresponder, larger studies are needed to assess links between baseline CD8+ expansion and response. Unlike mouse skin, which is dominated by gammadelta T cells, normal human skin has resident alphabeta T cells that are also sequenced, and this complicates analysis of the scalp TCR repertoire. Scalp clonality and the number of expanded CD8+ clones among the top 100 scalp clones were significantly decreased by tofacitinib. Compared with normal scalp, lesional scalp had higher clonality and more expanded CD8+ clones, particularly in alopecia totalis/universalis, a pattern that suggests antigenic drive. Shared TCR sequences between patients were less evident than in mice, which may be partly attributable to HLA diversity in the patient population.

V is pared back by 0 bases and J by 6 bases, with 4 bases lying between the germline termini. The CDR3 has 13 amino acids, counting the end cysteine and phenylalanine. The CDR3 DNA has 39 bases and is translated from base 1. CDR1 and CDR2 are drawn from the germline V gene: SGDLS, YYNGEE. The count of this clone is one. Its cognate antigen has yet to be identified. No quality values exist for individual bases; no much larger clone is one base distant. Library creation used the immunoSEQ multiplex PCR assay. RNA was extracted from all samples and reverse transcribed into cDNA as template for TCR sequencing. SuperScript III was used to make first-strand cDNA, primed with a 2:1 mix of oligo-dT and random hexamers. Amplification bias was assessed with a synthetic immune receptor repertoire, and residual bias was removed computationally. Processing in the source paper ran as follows. Raw reads were preprocessed to remove errors, and CDR3 was defined by IMGT conventions from the conserved cysteine to phenylalanine. Clonality was computed as 1 minus the Shannon entropy, with the entropy normalized by log2 of the number of productive unique TCRs. Whether scalp clones were CD4 or CD8 was inferred by matching scalp TCRbeta sequences against CD4 and CD8 repertoires sorted from blood. TCRdb limited this immuneACCESS table to in-frame rearrangements with V and J called. A share of clones is missing; checked studies link under half to unresolved V genes, and the rest is unexplained. V and J calls and clone size are those listed in that table; D and trimming were worked out from the DNA. The sample table contains 150,000 or so clones; only one count was recorded for 50% to 75% of them. More than 15% of the sample is in the top ten clones.

Explained via the paper, the treatment or condition label denotes: oral pan-JAK inhibitor, 5-10 mg twice daily. Lesional scalp punch biopsies and peripheral blood were obtained from alopecia areata patients. PBMCs were isolated by density centrifugation and stained for CD3, CD4 and CD8, after which CD4+ and CD8+ T cells were sorted on a FACSAria. The rearranged segments are TRBV9 and TRBJ1-6; the D gene is unclear. The material sequenced was CD4+ T cells sorted from blood, taken between weeks 55 and 65, from a patient treated with tofacitinib. This clonotype originated in a human donor with alopecia areata. The DNA sequence reads TGTGCCAGCAGCGTAGATGGTAATTCACCCCTCCACTTT. It translates to CASSVDGNSPLHF.